A single sample is the source of the 9 T cell receptor beta chains below, sequenced in a study of cytomegalovirus exposure and HLA in healthy donors. With 60 Vbeta and 13 Jbeta primers, the PCR was carried out. Clones were read by immunoSEQ multiplex PCR, and TCRdb kept only the in-frame ones, dropping some. The sample consists of over 150,000 clones, just under 85% of them appearing once. The sample consisted of PBMCs. The receptors shown here come from a girl aged 10-17 years in good health and CMV-seropositive.

The chain is built from TRBV21-1 and TRBJ2-2; TRBD1 is the table's D call, not checked against the DNA. TRBV21-1 is tagged as a pseudogene. The CDR3 is 14 amino acids. The CDR3 spells CASTPTRNTGELFF. As DNA, the CDR3 is TGTGCCAGCACCCCGACACGAAACACCGGGGAGCTGTTTTTT.

The J gene is TRBJ2-1, the V gene TRBV27; D perhaps matches TRBD2 (5 bases). Looked up from germline, CDR1 is MNHEY and CDR2 is SMNVEV (reference sequence). V was cut by 2 bases and J by 6 bases, with 5 bases left in between. The length of the CDR3 is 12 residues. For the CDR3, the DNA is TGTGCCAGCAGTTTAAGCGGCAATGAGCAGTTCTTC. Amino acid sequence: CASSLSGNEQFF.

In its sample, this clone was seen once. The rearrangement links TRBV20-1 to TRBJ1-2; no clear D gene. This CDR3 has 11 amino acids. The V end was cut by 3 bases, the J end by 8 bases, with 10 bases between. The V gene's germline CDR1 is DFQATT and CDR2 SNEGSKA (reference sequence). Written as DNA, the CDR3 is TGCAGTGCTAGCTCTCGGGAAGGCTACACCTTC. It is translated as CSASSREGYTF.

This chain connects TRBV5-5 to TRBJ1-1, with 8 bases aligning to TRBD1. The germline V gene encodes CDR1 SGHKS and CDR2 YYEKEE (reference sequence). Germline trimming cut 3 bases from V and 1 base from J; bases unmatched to any gene: 5. The CDR3 runs to 15 residues. CDR3 bases: TGTGCCAGCAGCTCTTCAGGGGGCCCGAACACTGAAGCTTTCTTT. It codes for CASSSSGGPNTEAFF.

This clone was counted a single time. This chain links TRBV5-6 with TRBJ2-7; possibly TRBD1 for D (7 bases). The CDR3 spans 11 residues. V lost 4 bases and J lost 8, with 10 bases in between. Germline values: CDR1 SGHDT, CDR2 YYEEEE. In nucleotides, the CDR3 is TGTGCCAGCAGCGCGGGACAGAAGCAGTACTTC. Encoded protein: CASSAGQKQYF.

The chain recombines TRBV13 with TRBJ1-5; 8 positions match TRBD1. Germline CDR1 reads PRHDT; CDR2 reads FYEKMQ (reference sequence). The V and J ends lost 5 bases and 6 bases, in that order; junction bases with no gene match: 9. This CDR3 has 15 amino acids. The CDR3, as DNA: TGTGCCAGCAGCACCGGGGGCAGGGGGCGTCAGCCCCAGCATTTT. It encodes CASSTGGRGRQPQHF.

The V and J genes are TRBV7-2 and TRBJ1-1; D uncertain. V was pared by 5 bases and J by 2 bases, with 21 bases between. Germline CDR1 SGHTA, CDR2 FQGNSA. The CDR3 consists of 17 residues. The CDR3 DNA is TGTGCCAGCAGCGACCGACGGGTAGTCGGATTTAACACTGAAGCTTTCTTT. Protein sequence: CASSDRRVVGFNTEAFF.

This clone was observed a single time. This chain links TRBV7-9 with TRBJ2-1; the match to TRBD2 covers 14 bases. Per the germline V gene, CDR1 is SEHNR and CDR2 is FQNEAQ (reference sequence). The CDR3 spans 16 residues. V lost 5 bases, J lost 8 bases, and 8 bases stayed unmatched. This CDR3 reads CASSKRLAGGQDEQFF. The CDR3 DNA reads TGTGCCAGCAGCAAAAGACTAGCGGGGGGGCAAGATGAGCAGTTCTTC.

J is TRBJ2-7 and V is TRBV2; possible D gene TRBD2, 5 bases. The CDR3 is made up of 11 amino acids. Germline loops: CDR1 SNHLY, CDR2 FYNNEI. Trimming removed 8 bases from V and 7 bases from J, with 12 bases in between. CDR3 sequence reads: CASYSGNEQYF. DNA of the CDR3: TGTGCCAGCTACAGCGGTAATGAGCAGTACTTC.